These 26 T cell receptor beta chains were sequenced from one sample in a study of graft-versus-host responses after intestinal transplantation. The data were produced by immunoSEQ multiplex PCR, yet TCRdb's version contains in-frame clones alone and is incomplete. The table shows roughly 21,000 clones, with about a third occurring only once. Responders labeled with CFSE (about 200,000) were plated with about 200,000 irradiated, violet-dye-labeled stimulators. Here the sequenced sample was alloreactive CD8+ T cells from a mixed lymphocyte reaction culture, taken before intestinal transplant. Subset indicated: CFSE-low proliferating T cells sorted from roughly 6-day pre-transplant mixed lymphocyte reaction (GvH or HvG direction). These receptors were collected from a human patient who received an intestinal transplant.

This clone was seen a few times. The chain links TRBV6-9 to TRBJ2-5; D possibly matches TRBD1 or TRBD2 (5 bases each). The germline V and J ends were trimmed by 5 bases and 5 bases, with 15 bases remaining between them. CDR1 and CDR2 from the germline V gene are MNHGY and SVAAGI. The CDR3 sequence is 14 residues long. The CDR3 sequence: CASSEGRVRETQYF. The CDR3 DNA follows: TGTGCCAGCAGTGAGGGCAGGGTGAGGGAGACCCAGTACTTC.

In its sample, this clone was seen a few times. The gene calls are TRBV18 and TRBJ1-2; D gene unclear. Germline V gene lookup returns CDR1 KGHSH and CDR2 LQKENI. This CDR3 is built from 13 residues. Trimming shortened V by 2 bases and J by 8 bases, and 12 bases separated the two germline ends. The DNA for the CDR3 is TGTGCCAGCTCACCATACCCCCATGGAGGCTACACCTTC. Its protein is CASSPYPHGGYTF.

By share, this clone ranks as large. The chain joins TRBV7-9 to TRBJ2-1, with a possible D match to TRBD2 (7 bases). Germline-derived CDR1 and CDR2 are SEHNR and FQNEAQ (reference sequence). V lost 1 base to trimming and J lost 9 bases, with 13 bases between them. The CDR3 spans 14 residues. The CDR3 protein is CASSLGSGGGEQFF. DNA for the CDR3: TGTGCCAGCAGCTTAGGATCGGGGGGCGGTGAGCAGTTCTTC. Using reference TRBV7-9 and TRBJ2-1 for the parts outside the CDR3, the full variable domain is DTGVSQNPRHKITKRGQNVTFRCDPISEHNRLYWYRQTLGQGPEFLTYFQNEAQLEKSRLLSDRFSAERPKGSFSTLEIQRTEQGDSAMYLCASSLGSGGGEQFFGPGTRLTVL.

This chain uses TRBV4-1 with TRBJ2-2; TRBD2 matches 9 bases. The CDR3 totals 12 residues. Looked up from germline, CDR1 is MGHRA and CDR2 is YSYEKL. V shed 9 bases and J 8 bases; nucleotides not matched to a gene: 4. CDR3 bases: TGCGCCAGTCTAGCGGGATGGGGGGAGCTGTTTTTT. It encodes CASLAGWGELFF.

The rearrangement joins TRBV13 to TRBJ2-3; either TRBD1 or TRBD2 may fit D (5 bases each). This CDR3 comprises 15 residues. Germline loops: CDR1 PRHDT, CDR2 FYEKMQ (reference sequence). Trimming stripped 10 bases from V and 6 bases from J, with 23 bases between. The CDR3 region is CATTERDERWDTQYF. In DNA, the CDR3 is TGTGCCACCACAGAACGGGACGAGCGGTGGGATACGCAGTATTTT.

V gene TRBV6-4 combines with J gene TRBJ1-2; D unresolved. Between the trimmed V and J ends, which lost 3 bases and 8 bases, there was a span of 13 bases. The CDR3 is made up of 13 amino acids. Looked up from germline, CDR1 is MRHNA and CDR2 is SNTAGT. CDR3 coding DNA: TGTGCCAGCAGTGAAAAGGGCACGACAGGCTACACCTTC. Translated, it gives CASSEKGTTGYTF.

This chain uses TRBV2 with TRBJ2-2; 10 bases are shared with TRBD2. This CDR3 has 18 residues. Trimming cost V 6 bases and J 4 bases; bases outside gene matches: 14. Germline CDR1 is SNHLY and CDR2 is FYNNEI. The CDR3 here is CASRTSWTSGTATGELFF. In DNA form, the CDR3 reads TGTGCCAGCAGAACCTCTTGGACTAGCGGCACCGCCACCGGGGAGCTGTTTTTT. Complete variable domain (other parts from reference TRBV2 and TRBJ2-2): EPEVTQTPSHQVTQMGQEVILRCVPISNHLYFYWYRQILGQKVEFLVSFYNNEISEKSEIFDDQFSVERPDGSNFTLKIRSTKLEDSAMYFCASRTSWTSGTATGELFFGEGSRLTVL.

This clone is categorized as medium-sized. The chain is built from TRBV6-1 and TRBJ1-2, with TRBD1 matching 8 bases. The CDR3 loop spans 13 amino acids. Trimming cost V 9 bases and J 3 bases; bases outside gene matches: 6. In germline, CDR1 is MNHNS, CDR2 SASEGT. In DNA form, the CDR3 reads TGTGCCAGTACGGGACAGGCGGACTATGGCTACACCTTC. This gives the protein CASTGQADYGYTF.

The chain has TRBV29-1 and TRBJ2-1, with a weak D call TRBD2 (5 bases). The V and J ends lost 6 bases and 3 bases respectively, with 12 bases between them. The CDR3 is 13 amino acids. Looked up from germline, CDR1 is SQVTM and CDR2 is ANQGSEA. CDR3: CSVDGLFYNEQFF. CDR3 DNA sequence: TGCAGCGTCGATGGACTTTTCTACAATGAGCAGTTCTTC.

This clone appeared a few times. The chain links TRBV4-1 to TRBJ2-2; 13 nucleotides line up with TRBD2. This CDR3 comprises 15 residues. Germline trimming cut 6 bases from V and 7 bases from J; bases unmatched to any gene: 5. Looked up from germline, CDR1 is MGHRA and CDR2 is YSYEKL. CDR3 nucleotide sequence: TGCGCCAGCAGTCTTGGGACTAGCGGGATCGGGGAGCTGTTTTTT. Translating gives CASSLGTSGIGELFF.

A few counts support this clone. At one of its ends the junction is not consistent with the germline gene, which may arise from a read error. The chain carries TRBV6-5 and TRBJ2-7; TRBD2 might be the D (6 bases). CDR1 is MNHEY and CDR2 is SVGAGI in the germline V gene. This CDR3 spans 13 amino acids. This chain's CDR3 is CASGLGAPYEQYF. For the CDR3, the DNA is TGCGCCAGCGGGCTTGGAGCACCCTACGAGCAGTACTTC.

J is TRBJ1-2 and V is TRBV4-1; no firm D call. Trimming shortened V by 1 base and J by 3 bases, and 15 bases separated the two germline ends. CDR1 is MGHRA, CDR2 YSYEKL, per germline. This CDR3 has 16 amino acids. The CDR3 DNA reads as TGCGCCAGCAGCCAAGTATCGGGTAAACGGGACTATGGCTACACCTTC. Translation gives CASSQVSGKRDYGYTF.

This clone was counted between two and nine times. In DNA form, the CDR3 reads TGTGCCAGCAGCCGAGAGTCGGGGAGTCTGATCTCTGGGGCCAACGTCCTGACTTTC. Translated: CASSRESGSLISGANVLTF. V gene TRBV21-1 combines with J gene TRBJ2-6; the tabulated D call, TRBD2, remains unverified against the DNA. TRBV21-1 is a listed pseudogene. The CDR3 contains 19 residues.

The CDR3 nucleotides are TGTGCCAGCAGCTCTACTAGCGGGAGCTACAATGAGCAGTTCTTC. This codes for CASSSTSGSYNEQFF. The chain carries TRBV11-2 and TRBJ2-1; 11 bases line up with TRBD2. Trimming took 4 bases from V and 3 from J; bases not matched to a gene: 2. Germline CDR1 SGHAT, CDR2 FQNNGV. The CDR3 sequence is 15 residues long.

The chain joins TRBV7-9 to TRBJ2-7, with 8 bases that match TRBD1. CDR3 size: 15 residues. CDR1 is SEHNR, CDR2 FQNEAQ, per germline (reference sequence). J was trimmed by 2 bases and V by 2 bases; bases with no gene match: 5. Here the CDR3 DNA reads TGTGCCAGCAGCTTACCGGACAGGGCTCCCTACGAGCAGTACTTC. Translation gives CASSLPDRAPYEQYF.

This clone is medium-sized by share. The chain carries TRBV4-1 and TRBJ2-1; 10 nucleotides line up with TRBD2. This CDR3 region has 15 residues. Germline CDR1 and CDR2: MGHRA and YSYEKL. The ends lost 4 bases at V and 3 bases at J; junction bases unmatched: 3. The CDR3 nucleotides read TGCGCCAGCAGCCCCACTAGCGGGGACTACAATGAGCAGTTCTTC. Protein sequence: CASSPTSGDYNEQFF.

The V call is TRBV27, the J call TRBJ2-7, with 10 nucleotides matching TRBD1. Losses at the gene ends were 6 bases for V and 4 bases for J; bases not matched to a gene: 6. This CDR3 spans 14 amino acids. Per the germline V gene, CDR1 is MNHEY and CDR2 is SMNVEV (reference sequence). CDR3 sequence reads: CASRGVGQGYEQYF. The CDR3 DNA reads TGTGCCAGCAGGGGGGTGGGACAGGGGTACGAGCAGTACTTC.

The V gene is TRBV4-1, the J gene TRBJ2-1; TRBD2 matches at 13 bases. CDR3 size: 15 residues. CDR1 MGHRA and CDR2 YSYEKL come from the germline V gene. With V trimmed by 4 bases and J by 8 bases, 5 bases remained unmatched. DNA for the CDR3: TGCGCCAGCAGCCGACTAGCGGGAGGTCTAGATGAGCAGTTCTTC. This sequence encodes CASSRLAGGLDEQFF.

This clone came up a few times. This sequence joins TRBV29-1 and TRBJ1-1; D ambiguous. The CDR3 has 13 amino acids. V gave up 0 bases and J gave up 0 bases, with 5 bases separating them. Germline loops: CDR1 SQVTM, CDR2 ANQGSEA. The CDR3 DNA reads TGCAGCGTTGAAGACAGCTTGAACACTGAAGCTTTCTTT. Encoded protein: CSVEDSLNTEAFF.

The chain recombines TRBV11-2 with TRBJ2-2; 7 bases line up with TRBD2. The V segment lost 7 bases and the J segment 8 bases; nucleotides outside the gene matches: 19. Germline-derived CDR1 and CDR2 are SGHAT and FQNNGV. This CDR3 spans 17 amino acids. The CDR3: CASTLNPGTTGRGELFF. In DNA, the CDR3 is TGTGCCAGCACCCTCAATCCCGGGACTACCGGTAGAGGGGAGCTGTTTTTT.

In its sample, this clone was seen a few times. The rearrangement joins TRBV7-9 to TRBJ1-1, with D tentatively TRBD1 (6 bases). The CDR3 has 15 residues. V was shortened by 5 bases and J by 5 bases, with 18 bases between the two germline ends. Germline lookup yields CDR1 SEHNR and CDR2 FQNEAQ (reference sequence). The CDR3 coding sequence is TGTGCCAGCAGCACAGAACAGGGAGCGGTAACTGAAGCTTTCTTT. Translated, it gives CASSTEQGAVTEAFF.

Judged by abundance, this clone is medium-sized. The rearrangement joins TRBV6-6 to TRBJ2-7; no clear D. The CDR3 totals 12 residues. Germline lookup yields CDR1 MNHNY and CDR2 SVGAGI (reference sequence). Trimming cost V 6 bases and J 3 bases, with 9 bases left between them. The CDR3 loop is CASSPDGYEQYF. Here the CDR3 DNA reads TGTGCCAGCAGCCCCGACGGCTACGAGCAGTACTTC.

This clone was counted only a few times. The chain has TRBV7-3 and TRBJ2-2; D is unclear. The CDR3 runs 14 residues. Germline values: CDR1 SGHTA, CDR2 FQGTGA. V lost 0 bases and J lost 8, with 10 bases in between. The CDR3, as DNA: TGTGCCAGCAGCTTAACAGGGTCGTCGGGGGAGCTGTTTTTT. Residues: CASSLTGSSGELFF.

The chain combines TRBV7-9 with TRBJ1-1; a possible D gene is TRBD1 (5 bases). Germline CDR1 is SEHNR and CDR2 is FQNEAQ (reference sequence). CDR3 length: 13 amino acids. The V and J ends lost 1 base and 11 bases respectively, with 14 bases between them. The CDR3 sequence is CASSLVGHLAAFF. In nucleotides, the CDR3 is TGTGCCAGCAGCTTAGTGGGGCACCTGGCCGCTTTCTTT.

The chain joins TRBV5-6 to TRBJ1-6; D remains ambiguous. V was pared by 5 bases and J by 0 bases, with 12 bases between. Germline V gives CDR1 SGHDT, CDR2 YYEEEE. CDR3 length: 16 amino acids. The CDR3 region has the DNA TGTGCCAGCAGACCTTCAGGTCGCTCCTATAATTCACCCCTCCACTTT. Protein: CASRPSGRSYNSPLHF.

DNA for the CDR3: TGTGCCAGCAGCGTAGGCGGGAGCCACGAGCAGTACTTC. This codes for CASSVGGSHEQYF. This rearrangement joins TRBV9 to TRBJ2-7, with TRBD2 matching over 7 bases. Per germline, CDR1 SGDLS and CDR2 YYNGEE. V lost 0 bases and J lost 5; bases outside the gene matches: 2. This CDR3 is 13 amino acids long.